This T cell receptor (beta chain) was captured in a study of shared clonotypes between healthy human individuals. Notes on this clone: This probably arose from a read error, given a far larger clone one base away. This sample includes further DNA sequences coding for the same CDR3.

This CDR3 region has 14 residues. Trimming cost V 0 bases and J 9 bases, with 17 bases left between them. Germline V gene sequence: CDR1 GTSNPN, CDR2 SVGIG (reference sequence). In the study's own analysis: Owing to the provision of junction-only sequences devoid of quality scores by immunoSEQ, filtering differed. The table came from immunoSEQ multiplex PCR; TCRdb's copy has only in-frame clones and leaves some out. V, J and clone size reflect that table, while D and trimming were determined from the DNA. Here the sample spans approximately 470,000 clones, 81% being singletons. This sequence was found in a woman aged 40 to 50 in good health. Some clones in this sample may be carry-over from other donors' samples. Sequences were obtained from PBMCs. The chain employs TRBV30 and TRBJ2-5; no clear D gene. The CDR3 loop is CAWSVLGDGGAQYF. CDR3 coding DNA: TGTGCCTGGAGTGTGCTCGGCGACGGTGGGGCCCAGTACTTC.